What follows are 14 T cell receptor beta chains derived from one specimen sequenced in a study of cytomegalovirus exposure and HLA in healthy donors. The PCR used 60 Vbeta and 13 Jbeta primers. Method: immunoSEQ multiplex PCR; TCRdb's copy keeps in-frame clones and lacks some. The sample has approximately 190,000 clones, 60% to 80% seen once; the top ten hold approximately 2%. Material: PBMCs. Receptors were obtained from a young woman in good health and CMV-seropositive.

The chain recombines TRBV18 with TRBJ1-1, with D tentatively TRBD1 (5 bases). The CDR3 sequence is 15 residues long. The germline V gene encodes CDR1 KGHSH and CDR2 LQKENI. Deletions cut 3 bases from V and 5 bases from J, with 16 bases between. The CDR3 DNA follows: TGTGCCAGCTCACCCGTGCATATCGGGGGAACTGAAGCTTTCTTT. The encoded protein is CASSPVHIGGTEAFF.

The rearrangement joins TRBV28 to TRBJ2-7, with 9 bases matching TRBD1. CDR1 MDHEN and CDR2 SYDVKM come from the germline V gene. The CDR3 covers 14 residues. After removal of 7 bases from V and 6 bases from J, the junction contained 10 bases not matched to a gene. The CDR3 sequence: CASIKDRGIFEQYF. The CDR3 nucleotides read TGTGCCAGCATAAAGGACAGGGGAATATTCGAGCAGTACTTC.

The chain carries TRBV7-3 and TRBJ2-3; TRBD2 is a possible D gene (5 bases). V dropped 5 bases and J dropped 6 bases, with 12 bases sitting between them. The CDR3 spans 13 residues. In germline, CDR1 is SGHTA, CDR2 FQGTGA. This chain's CDR3 is CASSAREMDTQYF. The CDR3 nucleotides are TGTGCCAGCAGCGCTAGGGAGATGGATACGCAGTATTTT.

The rearrangement uses TRBV30 and TRBJ2-7; D gene uncertain. CDR1 GTSNPN and CDR2 SVGIG come from the germline V gene (reference sequence). The CDR3 runs to 11 residues. V was cut by 3 bases and J by 9 bases, with 12 bases left in between. As DNA, the CDR3 is TGTGCCTGGAGCGACTCTCAAGGGCAGTACTTC. This gives the protein CAWSDSQGQYF. The full variable domain, in which reference TRBV30 and TRBJ2-7 provide the parts outside the CDR3, is SQTIHQWPATLVQPVGSPLSLECTVEGTSNPNLYWYRQAAGRGLQLLFYSVGIGQISSEVPQNLSASRPQDRQFILSSKKLLLSDSGFYLCAWSDSQGQYFGPGTRLTVT.

CDR3 sequence reads: CATSTTGGREEQYF. The CDR3 nucleotides read TGTGCCACCAGTACGACGGGTGGGCGGGAGGAGCAGTACTTC. This chain connects TRBV15 to TRBJ2-7; 7 bases map to TRBD2. The CDR3 consists of 14 residues. V lost 6 bases to trimming and J lost 7 bases; unmatched junction nucleotides: 12. Germline loops: CDR1 LNHNV, CDR2 YYDKDF (reference sequence).

In this sample, this clone turned up once. V gene TRBV28 combines with J gene TRBJ1-5; no clear D gene. The germline CDR1 and CDR2 sequences are MDHEN and SYDVKM. V gave up 4 bases and J gave up 11 bases, with 15 bases separating them. The CDR3 covers 13 residues. CDR3 loop: CASSSGISPAQHF. In DNA form, the CDR3 reads TGTGCCAGCAGTTCCGGGATCAGTCCGGCCCAGCATTTT. The entire variable domain, with the rest obtained from reference TRBV28 and TRBJ1-5, is as follows: DVKVTQSSRYLVKRTGEKVFLECVQDMDHENMFWYRQDPGLGLRLIYFSYDVKMKEKGDIPEGYSVSREKKERFSLILESASTNQTSMYLCASSSGISPAQHFGDGTRLSIL.

The chain has TRBV11-3 and TRBJ2-7, with 10 bases fitting TRBD1. Per the germline V gene, CDR1 is SGHNT and CDR2 is YENEEA. Germline trimming cut 1 base from V and 3 bases from J; bases unmatched to any gene: 3. The CDR3 totals 15 residues. The CDR3, as DNA: TGTGCCAGCAGCTTAGGTGGGACAGGGGACTACGAGCAGTACTTC. Amino acid sequence: CASSLGGTGDYEQYF.

This chain joins TRBV7-9 and TRBJ2-7; D perhaps matches TRBD1 (6 bases). The germline V and J ends were trimmed by 0 bases and 5 bases, with 11 bases remaining between them. This CDR3 comprises 14 residues. Germline V lookup: CDR1 SEHNR, CDR2 FQNEAQ (reference sequence). CDR3 nucleotides: TGTGCCAGCAGCTTAGCGAACAGGGTCAACGAGCAGTACTTC. Amino acid sequence: CASSLANRVNEQYF.

The chain combines TRBV4-2 with TRBJ2-1; 8 bases are a match to TRBD1. This CDR3 has 17 amino acids. V was clipped by 3 bases and J by 13 bases; unmatched bases: 20. CDR1 and CDR2 from the germline V gene are LGHNA and YNFKEQ. CDR3 amino acids: CASSQVKQGAKAGRQFF. The CDR3 DNA reads as TGTGCCAGCAGCCAGGTGAAGCAGGGGGCCAAAGCAGGGAGACAGTTCTTC.

The chain is built from TRBV10-3 and TRBJ2-7; D remains ambiguous. Germline V gives CDR1 ENHRY, CDR2 SYGVKD. The CDR3 extends over 14 amino acids. Trimming pared 10 bases from V and 0 bases from J, leaving 16 bases between. CDR3 amino acids: CATKTVRSSYEQYF. The DNA for the CDR3 is TGTGCCACTAAAACAGTGAGAAGCTCCTACGAGCAGTACTTC.

A single count supports this clone. This sequence joins TRBV6-1 and TRBJ1-1; 9 bases map to TRBD1. The CDR3 has 17 amino acids. Unmatched junction bases numbered 10, after V lost 4 bases and J lost 1 base. The germline gives CDR1 MNHNS, CDR2 SASEGT. CDR3 amino acids: CASSGPGTGTGNTEAFF. Here the CDR3 DNA reads TGTGCCAGCAGTGGTCCCGGGACAGGGACGGGGAACACTGAAGCTTTCTTT.

This clone was observed at least ten times. V gene TRBV4-1 combines with J gene TRBJ2-1; no firm D call. CDR1 and CDR2 from the germline V gene are MGHRA and YSYEKL. The CDR3 is made up of 16 amino acids. The V end lost 2 bases, the J end lost 8 bases, and 19 bases lay between the germline ends. The CDR3 region has the DNA TGCGCCAGCAGCCAATCTCGGTTCAGGCAGGTAGATGAGCAGTTCTTC. Its protein product is CASSQSRFRQVDEQFF.

The rearrangement joins TRBV27 to TRBJ2-5; unclear D gene. This CDR3 has 13 amino acids. The germline gives CDR1 MNHEY, CDR2 SMNVEV (reference sequence). Between the trimmed V and J ends, which lost 6 bases and 1 base, there was a span of 9 bases. The CDR3: CASRTRLQETQYF. The CDR3 region has the DNA TGTGCCAGCAGGACTCGGCTCCAAGAGACCCAGTACTTC.

Comments on this clone: The same CDR3 arises from other DNA sequences in this sample as well. V usage is TRBV28 and J usage is TRBJ2-5; D is unresolved. CDR3 length equals 11 residues. CDR1 and CDR2 from the germline V gene are MDHEN and SYDVKM. Between the trimmed V and J ends, which lost 6 bases and 3 bases, there was a span of 5 bases. The CDR3 reads CASSTEETQYF. The CDR3 DNA reads as TGTGCCAGCAGCACAGAAGAGACCCAGTACTTC.